This TCR beta chain derives from a study of CD8 T cells in ankylosing spondylitis (TCRdb year 2017). At the level of the whole study: T cell receptor beta repertoires were profiled in healthy donors and ankylosing spondylitis patients so that disease-linked TCR variants could be found. The full study cohort comprised 25 ankylosing spondylitis patients and some 110 healthy donors. Samples of peripheral blood were taken, and for ankylosing spondylitis patients, synovial fluid was collected as well. Results the study describes overall, beyond this receptor: Some TCR beta motif variants had previously been reported in synovial fluid and blood of reactive arthritis patients, which suggested common disease-initiation mechanisms. Blood from ankylosing spondylitis patients appeared to be characterized by a TCR beta motif composed of about eight highly homologous amino acid variants. The disease-linked clones were reported as significantly enriched in matched synovial fluid samples from ankylosing spondylitis patients. A CD8+ phenotype was shown by the disease-linked clones, which were found at relatively low frequencies in peripheral blood.

The CDR3 measures 14 amino acids from cysteine to phenylalanine. Here the CDR3 DNA is all that survives: 42 bases in frame from base 1. The germline V gene supplies CDR1 SQVTM and CDR2 ANQGSEA. Germline trimming amounts to 5 bases on V and 6 bases on J, with 9 as the count of junction bases outside the gene matches. The table lists this clonotype with many counts. Its antigen has not been determined. The input lacks base qualities; no much larger clone sits a single base away. Data came from an Illumina HiSeq 2500. Quantitative 5'-RACE with molecular barcodes was used to prepare TCR beta libraries. The authors processed their data as follows. Disease-linked TCR variants were identified with a new computational method built on a probabilistic model of VDJ rearrangement. The public reads were reprocessed in TCRdb via fastp at Q25 and MiXCR, keeping in-frame beta chains. Each CDR3 protein gets just one entry, which takes the most common genes and DNA from the rows behind it. Clone size and V and J calls follow TCRdb, not the original study. In this sample the table shows about 510,000 distinct CDR3 sequences, about 5% of which occur a single time. Around 3.5% of the sample lies in the top ten.

The sequencing input was blood, either unsorted or a sorted T cell fraction (not recorded which). The rearranged segments are TRBV29-1 and TRBJ2-1, and 8 junction bases match TRBD2. The sequence came from a male donor with ankylosing spondylitis. The CDR3 protein is CSVTPGLVSNEQFF. The nucleotide sequence reads as follows: TGCAGCGTTACCCCGGGACTAGTGAGCAATGAGCAGTTCTTC.